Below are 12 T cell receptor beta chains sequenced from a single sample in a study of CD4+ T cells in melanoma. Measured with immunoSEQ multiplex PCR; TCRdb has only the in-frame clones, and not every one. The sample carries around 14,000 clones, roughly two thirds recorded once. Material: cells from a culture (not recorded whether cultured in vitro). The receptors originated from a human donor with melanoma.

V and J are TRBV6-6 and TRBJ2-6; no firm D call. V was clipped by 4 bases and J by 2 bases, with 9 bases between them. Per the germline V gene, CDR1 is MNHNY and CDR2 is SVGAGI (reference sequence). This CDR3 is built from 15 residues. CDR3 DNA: TGTGCCAGCAGTTTATCGGGCCCTGGGGCCAACGTCCTGACTTTC. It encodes CASSLSGPGANVLTF.

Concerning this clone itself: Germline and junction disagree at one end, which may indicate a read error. The CDR3 is CASRYTTDSYSYTF. CDR3 in DNA: TGCGCCAGCAGATACACTACAGACTCCTATAGCTACACCTTC. This sequence joins TRBV5-1 and TRBJ1-2; D call uncertain. Looked up from germline, CDR1 is SGHRS and CDR2 is YFSETQ. This CDR3 has 14 residues.

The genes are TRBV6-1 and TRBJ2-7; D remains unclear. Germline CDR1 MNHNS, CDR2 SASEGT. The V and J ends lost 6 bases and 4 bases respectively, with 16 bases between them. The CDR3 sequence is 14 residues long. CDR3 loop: CASSPSLWGYEQYF. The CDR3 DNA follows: TGTGCCAGCAGCCCGTCGCTATGGGGATACGAGCAGTACTTC.

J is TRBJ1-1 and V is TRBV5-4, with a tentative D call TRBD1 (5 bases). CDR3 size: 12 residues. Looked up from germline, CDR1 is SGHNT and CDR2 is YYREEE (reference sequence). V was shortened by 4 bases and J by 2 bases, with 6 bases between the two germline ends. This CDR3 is CASSRDNTEAFF. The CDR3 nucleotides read TGTGCCAGCAGCAGGGACAACACTGAAGCTTTCTTT. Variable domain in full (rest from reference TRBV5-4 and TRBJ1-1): ETGVTQSPTHLIKTRGQQVTLRCSSQSGHNTVSWYQQALGQGPQFIFQYYREEENGRGNFPPRFSGLQFPNYSSELNVNALELDDSALYLCASSRDNTEAFFGQGTRLTVV.

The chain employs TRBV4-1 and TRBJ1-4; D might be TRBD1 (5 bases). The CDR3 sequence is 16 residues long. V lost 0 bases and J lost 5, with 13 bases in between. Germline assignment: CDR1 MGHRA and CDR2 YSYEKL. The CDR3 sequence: CASSQEGRQPNEKLFF. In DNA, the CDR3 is TGCGCCAGCAGCCAAGAAGGCCGACAGCCAAATGAAAAACTGTTTTTT.

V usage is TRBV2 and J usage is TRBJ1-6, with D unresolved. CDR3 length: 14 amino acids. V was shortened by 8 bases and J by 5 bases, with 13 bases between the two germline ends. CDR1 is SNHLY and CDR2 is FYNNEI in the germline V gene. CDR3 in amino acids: CASRPTRNNSPLHF. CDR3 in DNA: TGTGCCAGCCGACCGACCCGTAATAATTCACCCCTCCACTTT.

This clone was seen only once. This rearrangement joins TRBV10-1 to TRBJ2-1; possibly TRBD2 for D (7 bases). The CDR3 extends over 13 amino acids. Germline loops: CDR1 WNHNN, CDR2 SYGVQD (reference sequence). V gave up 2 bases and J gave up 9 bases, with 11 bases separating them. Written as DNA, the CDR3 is TGCGCCAGCAGTGAGGGGGGGGGCAGTGAGCAGTTCTTC. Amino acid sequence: CASSEGGGSEQFF.

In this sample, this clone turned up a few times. CDR3 nucleotides: TGTGCCAGCTCATTAACAGGGGGCGCGAGGTCGAACACTGAAGCTTTCTTT. It is translated as CASSLTGGARSNTEAFF. V is TRBV18 and J is TRBJ1-1, with TRBD1 matching over 9 bases. V shed 5 bases, J shed 1 base, and the junction held 11 bases outside the gene matches. This CDR3 region has 17 residues. Germline V gives CDR1 KGHSH, CDR2 LQKENI. Supplemented by reference TRBV18 and TRBJ1-1, the full variable domain reads NAGVMQNPRHLVRRRGQEARLRCSPMKGHSHVYWYRQLPEEGLKFMVYLQKENIIDESGMPKERFSAEFPKEGPSILRIQQVVRGDSAAYFCASSLTGGARSNTEAFFGQGTRLTVV.

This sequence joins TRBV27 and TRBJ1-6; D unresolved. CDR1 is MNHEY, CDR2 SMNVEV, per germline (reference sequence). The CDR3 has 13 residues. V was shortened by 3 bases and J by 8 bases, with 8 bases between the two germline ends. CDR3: CASSFVADSPLHF. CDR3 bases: TGTGCCAGCAGTTTTGTGGCGGATTCACCCCTCCACTTT.

CDR3 nucleotides: TGCGCCAGCAGCCATAAGAACACCGGGGAGCTGTTTTTT. Amino acids: CASSHKNTGELFF. The chain couples TRBV5-1 to TRBJ2-2; D is ambiguous. V lost 4 bases and J lost 1, with 5 bases in between. Per the germline V gene, CDR1 is SGHRS and CDR2 is YFSETQ. The CDR3 length is 13 residues.

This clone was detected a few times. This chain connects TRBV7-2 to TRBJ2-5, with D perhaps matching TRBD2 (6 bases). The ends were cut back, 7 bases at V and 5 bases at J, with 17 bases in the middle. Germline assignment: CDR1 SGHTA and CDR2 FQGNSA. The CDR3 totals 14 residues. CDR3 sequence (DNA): TGTGCCAGCACCAGAATGGGCGCGGGGGAGACCCAGTACTTC. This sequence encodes CASTRMGAGETQYF.

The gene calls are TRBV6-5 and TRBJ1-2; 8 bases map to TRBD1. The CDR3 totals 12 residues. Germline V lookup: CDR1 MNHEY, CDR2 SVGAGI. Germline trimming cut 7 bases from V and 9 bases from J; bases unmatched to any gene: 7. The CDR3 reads CASKTGGKSYTF. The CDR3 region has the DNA TGTGCCAGCAAAACAGGGGGGAAAAGCTACACCTTC.